The 9 T cell receptor beta chains given below trace back to one sample, sequenced in a study of OX40 agonist ivuxolimab in advanced cancers. Generated by immunoSEQ multiplex PCR, the TCRdb table keeps only in-frame clones and is missing some. The data show about 76,000 clones, 70% to 90% seen once. The sample in question was CD4+ or CD8+ T cells sorted from blood, obtained in a trial of the OX40 agonist ivuxolimab. The receptors originated from an adult with an advanced solid tumor such as melanoma, head and neck, liver or kidney cancer.

The V gene is TRBV2, the J gene TRBJ2-3; D is undetermined. CDR1 SNHLY and CDR2 FYNNEI come from the germline V gene. The CDR3 covers 13 residues. Trimming shortened V by 3 bases and J by 2 bases, and 6 bases separated the two germline ends. In nucleotides, the CDR3 is TGTGCCAGCAGTGACAGGTTCACAGATACGCAGTATTTT. Its protein product is CASSDRFTDTQYF.

To note about this clone: This CDR3 is also generated by other DNA sequences in the sample. This chain joins TRBV11-2 and TRBJ1-3; D is unresolved. V was pared by 1 base and J by 6 bases, with 4 bases between. The CDR3 sequence is 12 residues long. Germline CDR1 reads SGHAT; CDR2 reads FQNNGV. CDR3 DNA: TGTGCCAGCAGCTTAGTCGCAAACACCATATATTTT. This translates into CASSLVANTIYF.

This chain uses TRBV5-1 with TRBJ2-2; 7 bases are a match to TRBD2. Germline trimming cut 4 bases from V and 5 bases from J; bases unmatched to any gene: 8. CDR3 length: 15 amino acids. Germline CDR1 and CDR2: SGHRS and YFSETQ. In DNA form, the CDR3 reads TGCGCCAGCAGCCGGCTGACTAGCATAACCGGGGAGCTGTTTTTT. This translates into CASSRLTSITGELFF.

This clone was observed a single time. V gene TRBV5-1 combines with J gene TRBJ2-7; D unclear. Between the trimmed V and J ends, which lost 1 base and 5 bases, there was a span of 13 bases. This CDR3 is built from 14 residues. Per the germline V gene, CDR1 is SGHRS and CDR2 is YFSETQ. The CDR3 DNA is TGCGCCAGCAGCTTGACATGGGTCCAGGACGAGCAGTACTTC. Translation: CASSLTWVQDEQYF.

The genes are TRBV29-1 and TRBJ2-3; D may be TRBD1 (6 bases). Looked up from germline, CDR1 is SQVTM and CDR2 is ANQGSEA. The CDR3 has 12 amino acids. V dropped 5 bases and J dropped 3 bases, with 9 bases sitting between them. CDR3 residues: CSVMTGTDTQYF. The CDR3 nucleotides are TGCAGCGTTATGACAGGTACAGATACGCAGTATTTT.

The V gene is TRBV7-9, the J gene TRBJ1-2; D is possibly TRBD1 (5 bases). In germline, CDR1 is SEHNR, CDR2 FQNEAQ (reference sequence). Trimming removed 2 bases from V and 9 bases from J, with 22 bases in between. This CDR3 contains 16 residues. DNA of the CDR3: TGTGCCAGCAGCTTATATGCGGGGGGAGCCACTATTCGCTACACCTTC. Encoded protein: CASSLYAGGATIRYTF.

V gene TRBV5-6 combines with J gene TRBJ1-5, with a tentative D call TRBD1 (6 bases). Germline assignment: CDR1 SGHDT and CDR2 YYEEEE. This CDR3 has 15 amino acids. V was shortened by 2 bases and J by 9 bases, with 18 bases between the two germline ends. CDR3 bases: TGTGCCAGCAGCTTACGGGGGCTGGCTAGGGGGCCCCAGCATTTT. Encoded protein: CASSLRGLARGPQHF. The entire variable domain, with the rest obtained from reference TRBV5-6 and TRBJ1-5, is as follows: DAGVTQSPTHLIKTRGQQVTLRCSPKSGHDTVSWYQQALGQGPQFIFQYYEEEERQRGNFPDRFSGHQFPNYSSELNVNALLLGDSALYLCASSLRGLARGPQHFGDGTRLSIL.

The chain is built from TRBV4-1 and TRBJ2-7; the match to TRBD1 covers 9 bases. Germline lookup yields CDR1 MGHRA and CDR2 YSYEKL. The V and J ends lost 4 bases and 6 bases, in that order; junction bases with no gene match: 10. The CDR3 contains 15 residues. The CDR3 sequence is CASSRGSGTGSEQYF. The CDR3 DNA sequence: TGCGCCAGCAGCCGAGGTTCCGGGACAGGGAGCGAGCAGTACTTC.

The rearrangement uses TRBV7-9 and TRBJ1-3; D may be TRBD1 (5 bases). Looked up from germline, CDR1 is SEHNR and CDR2 is FQNEAQ (reference sequence). The length of the CDR3 is 12 residues. The ends were cut back, 4 bases at V and 11 bases at J, with 12 bases in the middle. The CDR3 sequence: CASSYPTGSIYF. The CDR3 nucleotides are TGTGCCAGCAGCTACCCAACAGGATCCATATATTTT.